This is a list of T cell receptor beta chains from one sample in a study of T cells in Graves' hyperthyroidism and ophthalmopathy. TCRdb fed the multiplex PCR reads into MiXCR, producing one record per CDR3 protein. The repertoire has more than 650,000 distinct CDR3 sequences, about 15% of them found once; the top ten carry about 10%. Sequenced input: blood. Receptors were obtained from a young woman with Graves' hyperthyroidism. Both conserved end residues are part of each CDR3. A D gene is named only where the DNA matches it firmly. The size entry is marked missing in some rows and otherwise reads once, few, many or a size class.

TRBV2	few	TRBJ2-2	-	TGTGCCAGCAGCCCCGGGAGCAGGCCCGGGGAGCTGTTTTTT	CASSPGSRPGELFF
TRBV7-3	few	TRBJ1-4	-	TGTGCCAGCAGCCTGGACGGAGAAAAACTGTTTTTT	CASSLDGEKLFF
TRBV7-9	once	TRBJ2-4	TRBD1	TGTGCCAGCAGCGGCCTGGCAGGGGGCGAGTTGGCCAAAAACATTCAGTACTTC	CASSGLAGGELAKNIQYF
TRBV11-2	many	TRBJ1-1	-	TGTGCCAGCAGGTCCTTGCGGGGACGGACTGAAGCTTTCTTT	CASRSLRGRTEAFF
TRBV19	-	TRBJ2-1	TRBD2	TGTGCCAGTAGTGCGGGACTAGCGGTGGCGGATGAGCAGTTCTTC	CASSAGLAVADEQFF
TRBV4-3	many	TRBJ2-7	TRBD2	TGCGCCAGCAGCCCTGGGACTAGTGTGACCTACGAGCAGTACTTC	CASSPGTSVTYEQYF
TRBV28	few	TRBJ1-5	TRBD1	TGTGCCAGCAGACTTCTACAGGGGGCGCCAAGGGGTCAGCCCCAGCATTTT	CASRLLQGAPRGQPQHF
TRBV3-1	few	TRBJ1-2	-	TGTGCCAGCAGCCTGGGACAATCGGGTGGCTACACCTTC	CASSLGQSGGYTF
TRBV5-6	few	TRBJ1-5	TRBD1	TGTGCCAGCAGCTACTCCGGACAGGGGGGACGTCAGCCCCAGCATTTT	CASSYSGQGGRQPQHF
TRBV11-3	many	TRBJ2-3	-	TGTGCCAGCAGCCCTCCCGGCGGGACCTCCACAGATACGCAGTATTTT	CASSPPGGTSTDTQYF
TRBV9	-	TRBJ2-3	-	TGTGCCAGCGGCGGGATTAGCACAGATACGCAGTATTTT	CASGGISTDTQYF
TRBV20-1	-	TRBJ2-1	TRBD2	TGCAGTGCTAGAGATAAGGTAGCGGGAGGCCCATCCTACAATGAGCAGTTCTTC	CSARDKVAGGPSYNEQFF
TRBV5-5	-	TRBJ2-5	-	TGTGCCAGCAGCATCAGACAGTACCTACAAGAGACCCAGTACTTC	CASSIRQYLQETQYF
TRBV11-1	many	TRBJ2-1	TRBD2	TGTGCCAGCAGCCCCACGCGGGAGGTGTTCAGCTCCTACAATGAGCAGTTCTTC	CASSPTREVFSSYNEQFF
TRBV12-3/TRBV12-4	many	TRBJ2-2	TRBD2	TGTGCCAGCAGTCCGGGACTAGCGGCCACCGGGGAGCTGTTTTTT	CASSPGLAATGELFF
TRBV9	-	TRBJ2-5	TRBD2	TGTGCCAGCAGCGTAGGGTCCCCAGCGGGAGGCCAGACCCAGTACTTC	CASSVGSPAGGQTQYF
TRBV30	many	TRBJ1-1	-	TGTGCCTGGACCGCCCGGGCAGGGGTCGGCACTGAAGCTTTCTTT	CAWTARAGVGTEAFF
TRBV20-1	-	TRBJ1-2	-	TGCAGTGCTAGAGACGGACAGCGCCCGCAGAGACGAGATGGCTACACCTTC	CSARDGQRPQRRDGYTF
TRBV4-1	many	TRBJ2-3	TRBD2	TGCGCCAGCAGCCAAGTAATAGCGGGAGCGACGGATACGCAGTATTTT	CASSQVIAGATDTQYF
TRBV7-9	many	TRBJ1-1	-	TGTGCCGCCGACTGGGGGGACCTGAACACTGAAGCTTTCTTT	CAADWGDLNTEAFF
TRBV5-1	many	TRBJ2-7	TRBD2	TGCGCCAGCAGCCTGGGGGGGGGTCGGATGAACGAGCAGTACTTC	CASSLGGGRMNEQYF
TRBV6-1	many	TRBJ1-5	-	TGTGCCAGCAGAGGAGACAGGCGAAGCAATCAGCCCCAGCATTTT	CASRGDRRSNQPQHF
TRBV30	many	TRBJ2-7	TRBD2	TGTGCTGGAAAGCGGGAGGGATCCTACGAGCAGTACTTC	CAGKREGSYEQYF
TRBV11-1	many	TRBJ2-1	-	TGTGCCAGCAGCCCCGGGACTCCTGGAGGGTATAAGCAGTTCTTC	CASSPGTPGGYKQFF
TRBV7-3	many	TRBJ2-1	-	TGTGCCAGCAGCTTAAATGGTGGTGAGCAGTTCTTC	CASSLNGGEQFF
TRBV28	many	TRBJ2-1	TRBD2	TGTGCCAGCAGTTTATTTTCTGGGCCCTTTACTAGCGGGGATTGGGACAATGAGCAGTTCTTC	CASSLFSGPFTSGDWDNEQFF
TRBV20-1	many	TRBJ1-3	TRBD1	TGCAGTGCTAAAGACAGGGTTTTCGGAAACACCATATATTTT	CSAKDRVFGNTIYF
TRBV7-2	-	TRBJ2-5	TRBD2	TGTGCCAGCAGTCGGGGACTAGCGGGAGAGGGGGAGACCCAGTACTTC	CASSRGLAGEGETQYF
TRBV7-9	-	TRBJ2-4	-	TGTGCCAGCAGCTTAGGGGGCTTCGCCAAAAACATTCAGTACTTC	CASSLGGFAKNIQYF
TRBV6-1	few	TRBJ2-4	TRBD2	TGTGCCAGCAGTGGAGTCGGACTAGCGGGGGGGGCCAAAAACATTCAGTACTTC	CASSGVGLAGGAKNIQYF
TRBV20-1	many	TRBJ2-2	-	TGCAGTGCTAGCCGGGGCGGGGAGCTGTTTTTT	CSASRGGELFF
TRBV14	-	TRBJ2-6	-	TGTGCCAGCATGAAGTGGGGTTCTGGGGCCAACGTCCTGACTTTC	CASMKWGSGANVLTF
TRBV4-1	-	TRBJ1-5	-	TGCGCCAGCAGCCAAGATTCGGGGGGCAGTCAGCCCCAGCATTTT	CASSQDSGGSQPQHF
TRBV3-1	many	TRBJ2-1	TRBD1	TGTGCCAGCAGCCCCCGCAGGGGGCGCCGCAATGAGCAGTTCTTC	CASSPRRGRRNEQFF
TRBV24-1	many	TRBJ2-3	TRBD2	TGTGCCACCAGTGATCCTGGACTAGCGGGTAGCACAGATACGCAGTATTTT	CATSDPGLAGSTDTQYF
TRBV5-6	many	TRBJ2-3	TRBD1	TGTGCCAGCAGCCAGGACAGGGGAGGAACAGATACGCAGTATTTT	CASSQDRGGTDTQYF
TRBV30	many	TRBJ1-2	-	TGTGCCTGGGGTCGTGGGGCCGCGGGTAACTATGGCTACACCTTC	CAWGRGAAGNYGYTF
TRBV11-2	few	TRBJ2-7	-	TGTGCCAGCAGCTTGGTGACCGGCAGGGACTACGAGCAGTACTTC	CASSLVTGRDYEQYF
TRBV19	-	TRBJ2-6	-	TGTGCCAGTAGTCAGGCCAGAGGTGGGGCCAACGTCCTGACTTTC	CASSQARGGANVLTF
TRBV6-6	many	TRBJ2-7	-	TGTGCCAGCAGTTACGAGGCCCGATACGAGCAGTACTTC	CASSYEARYEQYF
TRBV7-2	many	TRBJ2-2	TRBD1	TGTGCCAGCAGCTTGCGTCGGACAGGGTTCACCGGGGAGCTGTTTTTT	CASSLRRTGFTGELFF
TRBV7-2	few	TRBJ2-1	TRBD2	TGTGCCAGCAGCTCTATAGCGGGAGGGCACAATGAGCAGTTCTTC	CASSSIAGGHNEQFF
TRBV3-1	many	TRBJ1-5	-	TGTGCCAGCAGCCCGAAGGGAGGTCAGCCCCAGCATTTT	CASSPKGGQPQHF
TRBV12-3/TRBV12-4	many	TRBJ1-1	-	TGTGCCAGCAGTCGGGATCCGGACACTGAAGCTTTCTTT	CASSRDPDTEAFF
TRBV7-9	-	TRBJ2-7	-	TGTGCCAGCAGCTCAAAAACGGGGACGGCGGGCGAGCAGTACTTC	CASSSKTGTAGEQYF
TRBV7-2	few	TRBJ2-1	-	TGTGCCAGTAGCAACTCCCAAAAGGGGTACAATGAGCAGTTCTTC	CASSNSQKGYNEQFF
TRBV7-8	many	TRBJ2-2	TRBD2	TGTGCCAGCAGCACCTGGACTAGCGGGGTTTCGAACACCGGGGAGCTGTTTTTT	CASSTWTSGVSNTGELFF
TRBV10-2	many	TRBJ2-5	-	TGCGCCAGCAGTGACGGGGGAACAAGGGGGTCAGTTGTGGGACAGTACTTC	CASSDGGTRGSVVGQYF
TRBV11-1	many	TRBJ2-1	-	TGTGCCAGCAGCTCGCCGGCTGGAGGGCCGAGGGAGAATGAGCAGTTCTTC	CASSSPAGGPRENEQFF
TRBV5-1	many	TRBJ1-1	-	TGCGCCAGCAGCTCCCAGGGAGGGCCTGAAGCTTTCTTT	CASSSQGGPEAFF
TRBV27	many	TRBJ1-1	-	TGTGCCAGCAGTTTAGGAACCATGAACACTGAAGCTTTCTTT	CASSLGTMNTEAFF
TRBV20-1	-	TRBJ2-7	TRBD1	TGCAGTGCTAGAGCCTTTAGCGCGAGGGGGCAATACGAGCGGTACTTC	CSARAFSARGQYERYF
TRBV29-1	few	TRBJ1-1	TRBD1	TGCAGTTACAGGGGGGTCGGGTCTGAAGCTTTCTTT	CSYRGVGSEAFF
TRBV7-3	-	TRBJ2-1	TRBD2	TGTGCCAGCAGCGCCCAGTCGGGAGGTCGCTACAATGAGCAGTTCTTC	CASSAQSGGRYNEQFF
TRBV24-1	many	TRBJ2-5	TRBD1	TGTGCCACATCAAAGACAGGGGGCGTGGAGACCCAGTACTTC	CATSKTGGVETQYF
TRBV30	-	TRBJ2-3	-	TGTGCCTGGTTAAACGAGGGCCCAGATACGCAGTATTTT	CAWLNEGPDTQYF
TRBV12-3/TRBV12-4	-	TRBJ2-5	-	TGTGCCAGCAGTTTCCAATTAGCAGAGACCCAGTACTTC	CASSFQLAETQYF
TRBV7-8	many	TRBJ2-7	-	TGTGCCAGCAGCTTAGCTATAGGGTACGAGCAGTACTTC	CASSLAIGYEQYF
TRBV27	-	TRBJ2-2	TRBD2	TGTGCCAGCAGTATCGGAGCGGGATACACCGGGGAGCTGTTTTTT	CASSIGAGYTGELFF